In its sample, the clone carrying this T cell receptor (beta chain) was seen a few times. Its antigen is as yet unknown. TCRdb used MiXCR to reprocess the reads, holding one entry per CDR3 protein. The sample shows about 200,000 distinct CDR3 sequences, 9.5% of them seen only once. This sample was taken from a study of T cell repertoires in cytomegalovirus infection. About the research overall: A matching HLA type, together with CMV infection, was signaled by public TCR beta signatures.

CDR3 length: 16 amino acids. V was trimmed by 1 base and J by 7 bases, leaving 17 bases between them. Germline CDR1 SGHTA, CDR2 FQGNSA. Study-level results: Accumulated public TCR beta family frequency recognized individuals carrying CMV together with the relevant HLA. In two of eight donors, the top clonotype was HLA-C-restricted CMV-specific.

The source of this sequence is a human donor in good health (CMV status not recorded). Some clones in this sample may be carry-over from other donors' samples. The chain links TRBV7-2 to TRBJ2-1; a possible D gene is TRBD2 (6 bases). Sequenced sample: PBMCs. In nucleotides, the CDR3 is TGTGCCAGCAGCTTAGTGGGCGGGGCGGGGAGGAATGAGCAGTTCTTC. Translating it yields CASSLVGGAGRNEQFF. The full variable domain, completed using reference TRBV7-2 and TRBJ2-1, is GAGVSQSPSNKVTEKGKDVELRCDPISGHTALYWYRQSLGQGLEFLIYFQGNSAPDKSGLPSDRFSAERTGGSVSTLTIQRTQQEDSAVYLCASSLVGGAGRNEQFFGPGTRLTVL.